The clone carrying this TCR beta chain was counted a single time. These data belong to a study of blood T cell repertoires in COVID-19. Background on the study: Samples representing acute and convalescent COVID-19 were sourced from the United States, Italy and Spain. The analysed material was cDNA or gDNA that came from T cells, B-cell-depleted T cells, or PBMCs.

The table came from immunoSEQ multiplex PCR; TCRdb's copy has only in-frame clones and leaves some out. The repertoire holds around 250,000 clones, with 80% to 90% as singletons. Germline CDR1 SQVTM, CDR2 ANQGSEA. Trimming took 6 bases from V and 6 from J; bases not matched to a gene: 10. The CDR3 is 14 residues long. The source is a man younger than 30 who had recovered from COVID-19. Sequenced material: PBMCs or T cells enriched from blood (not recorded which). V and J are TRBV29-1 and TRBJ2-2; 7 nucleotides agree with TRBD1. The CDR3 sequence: CSVATGSRAGELFF. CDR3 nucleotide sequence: TGCAGCGTGGCGACAGGGTCTCGGGCCGGGGAGCTGTTTTTT.